This T cell receptor beta chain was sequenced in a study of radiotherapy plus CTLA-4 blockade in lung cancer. About the research overall: Objective responses emerged in about 20% of patients, and 31% attained disease control.

The sample holds a few counts of this clone. Its antigen is unidentified. Other DNA sequences from this sample encode an identical CDR3 as well. The study gave focal radiation plus ipilimumab CTLA-4 blockade to patients with chemo-refractory metastatic non-small-cell lung cancer. The assay was immunoSEQ multiplex PCR, and TCRdb's table has in-frame clones only and misses some. The profile covers some 2,700 clones, with just over 75% appearing a single time and 15% to 20% taken by the ten largest. The CDR3 is 14 residues long. With 0 bases removed from V and 3 bases from J, the gap between germline ends came to 10 bases. CDR1 and CDR2 (germline): SGDLS, YYNGEE. Broader study findings: The authors reported that early blood T cell clone dynamics, with interferon-beta, best predicted response. There was expansion of tumor-derived TCR clones in blood after radiotherapy plus ipilimumab.

Sequencing was performed on tumor tissue, taken from a patient treated with radiotherapy plus ipilimumab. The V and J genes are TRBV9 and TRBJ2-7; TRBD2 might be the D (7 bases). This TCR came from a human donor with non-small cell lung cancer that progressed on radiotherapy plus ipilimumab. CDR3 sequence: CASSVGGGGYEQYF. The CDR3 nucleotides read TGTGCCAGCAGCGTAGGAGGGGGGGGCTACGAGCAGTACTTC.